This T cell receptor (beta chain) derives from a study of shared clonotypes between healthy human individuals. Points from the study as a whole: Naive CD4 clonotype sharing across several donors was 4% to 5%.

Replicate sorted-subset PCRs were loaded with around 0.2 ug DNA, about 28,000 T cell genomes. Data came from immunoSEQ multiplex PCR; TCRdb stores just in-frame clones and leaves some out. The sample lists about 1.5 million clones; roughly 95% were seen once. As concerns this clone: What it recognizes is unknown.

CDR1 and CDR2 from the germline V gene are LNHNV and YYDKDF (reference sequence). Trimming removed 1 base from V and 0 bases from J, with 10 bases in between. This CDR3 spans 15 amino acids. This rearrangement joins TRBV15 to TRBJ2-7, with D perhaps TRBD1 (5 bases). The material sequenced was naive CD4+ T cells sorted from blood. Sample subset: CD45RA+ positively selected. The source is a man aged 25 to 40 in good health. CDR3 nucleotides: TGTGCCACCAGCAGAGCCCCCCAGGGCTCCTACGAGCAGTACTTC. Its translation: CATSRAPQGSYEQYF.